This T cell receptor (beta chain) was profiled in a study of blood T cell repertoires in COVID-19. Study at large: Samples of COVID-19 (acute and convalescent) were obtained from the United States, Italy and Spain.

The data were produced by immunoSEQ multiplex PCR, yet TCRdb's version contains in-frame clones alone and is incomplete. The table records about 100,000 clones, 70% to 90% of them present only once. This CDR3 comprises 13 residues. The germline V gene has CDR1 SEHNR and CDR2 FQNEAQ (reference sequence). V lost 5 bases to trimming and J lost 2 bases, with 9 bases between them. The sequenced sample was peripheral blood. The TCR comes from a woman aged 55 to 70 in a cohort sampled during active or convalescent COVID-19. V is TRBV7-9 and J is TRBJ1-1; D gene ambiguous. The CDR3: CASSTGSNTEAFF. The CDR3 DNA follows: TGTGCCAGCAGCACGGGTAGTAACACTGAAGCTTTCTTT. Filled out from reference TRBV7-9 and TRBJ1-1, the complete variable domain reads DTGVSQNPRHKITKRGQNVTFRCDPISEHNRLYWYRQTLGQGPEFLTYFQNEAQLEKSRLLSDRFSAERPKGSFSTLEIQRTEQGDSAMYLCASSTGSNTEAFFGQGTRLTVV.